This T cell receptor beta chain was retrieved from a study of blood T cells in healthy people across ages. V gave up 3 bases and J gave up 1 base; unmatched junction bases: 3. The CDR3 runs 16 residues. Germline V gives CDR1 LGHDT, CDR2 YNNKEL (reference sequence). PCR was performed a second time for about 7 to 12 cycles using a sample-barcoded 5' primer and a J-beta primer mix. One entry per CDR3 protein results from TCRdb running MiXCR on the 5' RACE reads. The profile shows hundreds of thousands of distinct CDR3 sequences, around half of them singletons. The source of this sequence is a woman aged 55-70 years in good health. This chain joins TRBV3-1 and TRBJ2-5, with 12 positions matching TRBD1. The sequencing sample was made of blood. DNA of the CDR3: TGTGCCAGCAGCCACGGGACAGGGGGCTTCCAAGAGACCCAGTACTTC. Translated: CASSHGTGGFQETQYF.